Listed below are T cell receptor beta chains from one sample, sequenced in a study of Tregs in tolerant kidney transplant recipients. This table comes from immunoSEQ multiplex PCR, and its TCRdb copy is limited to in-frame clones, with some not included. In the table there are roughly 99,000 clones, approximately 93% of which are singletons. The material sequenced was CD4+ T cells from blood, taken before the transplant. The receptors were sampled from a human donor who received a combined kidney and bone marrow transplant. Both conserved end residues are part of each CDR3. The D gene is left open where the match is weak. A clone size is listed for some rows: how often the clone was seen (once, few, many), or a class if it is expanded.

d_gene: TRBD2; j_gene: TRBJ2-7; len: 15; v_gene: TRBV11-2; abundance: once; CDR3aa: CASSLDGTNEGEQHF; CDR3nt: TGTGCCAGCAGCTTAGATGGGACTAATGAGGGCGAGCAGCACTTC
d_gene: TRBD1; j_gene: TRBJ2-7; len: 14; v_gene: TRBV7-2; abundance: -; CDR3aa: CASRKTGGAYEQYF; CDR3nt: TGTGCCAGCAGAAAGACAGGGGGCGCCTACGAGCAGTACTTC
d_gene: -; j_gene: TRBJ2-2; len: 15; v_gene: TRBV7-3; abundance: -; CDR3aa: CASSLSGPGTGELFF; CDR3nt: TGTGCCAGCAGCTTAAGCGGGCCGGGCACCGGGGAGCTGTTTTTT
d_gene: -; j_gene: TRBJ2-5; len: 14; v_gene: TRBV19; abundance: -; CDR3aa: CASSIGRRSETQYF; CDR3nt: TGTGCCAGTAGTATAGGCAGGAGGTCGGAGACCCAGTACTTC
d_gene: TRBD1; j_gene: TRBJ2-6; len: 15; v_gene: TRBV15; abundance: -; CDR3aa: CATSITGVGANVLTF; CDR3nt: TGTGCCACCAGCATAACAGGGGTTGGGGCCAACGTCCTGACTTTC
d_gene: -; j_gene: TRBJ2-5; len: 14; v_gene: TRBV11-2; abundance: -; CDR3aa: CASSYPGSQETQYF; CDR3nt: TGTGCCAGCAGTTATCCGGGGTCCCAAGAGACCCAGTACTTC
d_gene: TRBD1; j_gene: TRBJ1-2; len: 14; v_gene: TRBV7-9; abundance: -; CDR3aa: CASSLMQGANGYTF; CDR3nt: TGTGCCAGCAGCTTAATGCAGGGGGCGAACGGCTACACCTTC
d_gene: TRBD1; j_gene: TRBJ1-1; len: 19; v_gene: TRBV19; abundance: -; CDR3aa: CASSIVRTGGLLMNTEAFF; CDR3nt: TGTGCCAGTAGTATAGTTAGGACAGGGGGCCTCTTAATGAACACTGAAGCTTTCTTT
d_gene: -; j_gene: TRBJ2-7; len: 14; v_gene: TRBV11-2; abundance: -; CDR3aa: CASSRGWEPYEQYF; CDR3nt: TGTGCCAGCAGCCGAGGTTGGGAGCCCTACGAGCAGTACTTC
d_gene: -; j_gene: TRBJ2-6; len: 16; v_gene: TRBV9; abundance: -; CDR3aa: CASSVAGARGANVLTF; CDR3nt: TGTGCCAGCAGCGTAGCTGGGGCGCGTGGGGCCAACGTCCTGACTTTC
d_gene: TRBD1; j_gene: TRBJ1-2; len: 16; v_gene: TRBV19; abundance: -; CDR3aa: CASSMALGDSLYGYTF; CDR3nt: TGTGCCAGTAGTATGGCGTTAGGGGACAGCCTCTATGGCTACACCTTC
d_gene: TRBD1; j_gene: TRBJ1-1; len: 14; v_gene: TRBV30; abundance: once; CDR3aa: CAWSSDRMNTEAFF; CDR3nt: TGTGCCTGGAGCTCGGACAGGATGAACACTGAAGCTTTCTTT
d_gene: TRBD2; j_gene: TRBJ2-2; len: 18; v_gene: TRBV4-2; abundance: -; CDR3aa: CASSQVSLAGAYTGELFF; CDR3nt: TGTGCCAGCAGCCAAGTTAGCCTAGCGGGGGCCTACACCGGGGAGCTGTTTTTT
d_gene: TRBD1; j_gene: TRBJ1-2; len: 16; v_gene: TRBV11-2; abundance: -; CDR3aa: CASSSPRTGRIYGYTF; CDR3nt: TGTGCCAGCAGCTCGCCTAGGACAGGGAGGATCTATGGCTACACCTTC
d_gene: -; j_gene: TRBJ1-5; len: 15; v_gene: TRBV4-2; abundance: -; CDR3aa: CASSQDQGINQPQHF; CDR3nt: TGTGCCAGCAGCCAAGACCAGGGAATCAATCAGCCCCAGCATTTT
d_gene: -; j_gene: TRBJ2-7; len: 15; v_gene: TRBV5-1; abundance: -; CDR3aa: CASSLVSGANYEQYF; CDR3nt: TGCGCCAGCAGCTTGGTCTCTGGGGCCAACTACGAGCAGTACTTC
d_gene: -; j_gene: TRBJ1-2; len: 13; v_gene: TRBV7-2; abundance: -; CDR3aa: CASSPGTFYGYTF; CDR3nt: TGTGCCAGCAGCCCTGGGACATTCTATGGCTACACCTTC
d_gene: -; j_gene: TRBJ2-5; len: 13; v_gene: TRBV14; abundance: -; CDR3aa: CASSQFYQETQYF; CDR3nt: TGTGCCAGCAGCCAGTTCTACCAAGAGACCCAGTACTTC
d_gene: TRBD1; j_gene: TRBJ1-3; len: 15; v_gene: TRBV30; abundance: -; CDR3aa: CAWRRDSNSGNTIYF; CDR3nt: TGTGCCTGGAGGAGGGACAGCAACTCTGGAAACACCATATATTTT
d_gene: -; j_gene: TRBJ2-1; len: 15; v_gene: TRBV19; abundance: -; CDR3aa: CASMEAGVSYNEQFF; CDR3nt: TGTGCCAGTATGGAGGCCGGGGTCTCCTACAATGAGCAGTTCTTC
d_gene: -; j_gene: TRBJ2-3; len: 15; v_gene: TRBV2; abundance: few; CDR3aa: CASSLQGTVVDTQYF; CDR3nt: TGTGCCAGCAGCCTACAGGGGACTGTTGTAGATACGCAGTATTTT